Listed below are T cell receptor beta chains from one sample, sequenced in a study of resident and recirculating memory T cells in vitiligo. Profiled with immunoSEQ multiplex PCR; TCRdb holds only in-frame clones, not every one. The sample includes around 76,000 clones, approximately 90% of them seen just once. The source material was blood. The receptors come from a male donor with vitiligo. The CDR3 runs from the conserved cysteine through the conserved F or W. A D gene is named only where the DNA matches it firmly. Clone sizes are given selectively: once, few, many, or a class where the clone is expanded.

>TRBJ2-7|-|-|TRBV27
TGTGCCAGCAGTTTTGGGCAGACCTACGAGCAGTACTTC
CASSFGQTYEQYF
>TRBJ2-5|-|TRBD2|TRBV7-6
TGTGCCAGCAGCTCAGAGGGACGGGGGGTCCAAGAGACCCAGTACTTC
CASSSEGRGVQETQYF
>TRBJ2-3|few|TRBD2|TRBV30
TGTGCCTGGAGTCTCCTAGCGGGGGGGGGAGATACGCAGTATTTT
CAWSLLAGGGDTQYF
>TRBJ2-1|-|-|TRBV6-5
TGTGCCAGCAGTTACTCGCAGGACAATGAGCAGTTCTTC
CASSYSQDNEQFF
>TRBJ2-3|-|TRBD2|TRBV12-5
TGTGCTAGTGGTTTGGTAGCCAAGGCTAGCGGGGGGCCTAGCACAGATACGCAGTATTTT
CASGLVAKASGGPSTDTQYF
>TRBJ2-3|-|-|TRBV5-1
TGCGCCAGCAGCTTGAGCGTCGCTGGCCCCACAGATACGCAGTATTTT
CASSLSVAGPTDTQYF
>TRBJ2-7|-|-|TRBV11-2
TGTGCCAGCAGCTTAGCAGGGTTCTCCTACGAGCAGTACTTC
CASSLAGFSYEQYF
>TRBJ2-7|-|TRBD2|TRBV11-3
TGTGCCAGCAGCGCCGGGACTAGAGGCGAGCAGTACTTC
CASSAGTRGEQYF
>TRBJ1-2|-|TRBD1|TRBV9
TGTGCCAGCAGCCAAGGGGGCTGGAACTATGGCTACACCTTC
CASSQGGWNYGYTF
>TRBJ1-1|few|-|TRBV7-9
TGTGCCAGCAGCTTAGCGACAGCGCTCACTGAAGCTTTCTTT
CASSLATALTEAFF
>TRBJ1-6|-|TRBD1|TRBV28
TGTGCCAGCAGTTTAGGGGACAGTCATTCACCCCTCCACTTT
CASSLGDSHSPLHF
>TRBJ1-1|-|-|TRBV14
TGTGCCAGCAGCCAAGTAGGGGTGGGAAACACTGAAGCTTTCTTT
CASSQVGVGNTEAFF
>TRBJ1-1|-|-|TRBV5-1
TGCGCCAGCAGCTTGGAAGGAGGAGGGGCGGGAGCTTTCTTT
CASSLEGGGAGAFF
>TRBJ2-7|once|TRBD1|TRBV27
TGTGCCAGCAGCTGGCAAAACCGTCCGGGACAGGGATTCCCTTACGAGCAGTACTTC
CASSWQNRPGQGFPYEQYF
>TRBJ1-3|-|-|TRBV5-8
TGTGCCAGCAGCTTGGTTGGGTCGGTCGGGGGTTCTGGAAACACCATATATTTT
CASSLVGSVGGSGNTIYF
>TRBJ2-7|-|TRBD1|TRBV6-5
TGTGCCAGCAGTTACCCGACCCGGACAGGGAGCTACGAGCAGTACTTC
CASSYPTRTGSYEQYF
>TRBJ1-6|-|TRBD1|TRBV6-5
TGTGCCAGCAGTTACTACCCCCGACAGGGGAATTCACCCCTCCACTTT
CASSYYPRQGNSPLHF
>TRBJ2-1|-|-|TRBV19
TGTGCCACCCAAAGACCCTCGGGGGATATTAATGAGCAGTTCTTC
CATQRPSGDINEQFF
>TRBJ2-7|-|-|TRBV6-5
TGTGCCAGCAGACAGGGTTTAGAGTACGAGCAGTACTTC
CASRQGLEYEQYF
>TRBJ2-7|once|-|TRBV18
TGTGCCAGCTCACCCCAGAAAAATTACGAGCAGTACTTC
CASSPQKNYEQYF
>TRBJ1-2|few|-|TRBV7-6
TGTGCCAGCAGCTTAGTGTCAGGGCATGGCTACACCTTC
CASSLVSGHGYTF
>TRBJ2-7|-|TRBD1|TRBV6-1
TGTGCCAGCAGTGGGGGACAGGTCTACGAGCAGTACTTC
CASSGGQVYEQYF
>TRBJ2-5|-|TRBD1|TRBV19
TGTGCCAGTAGTATAGGGGGGACAGGGCGTGGAGAGACCCAGTACTTC
CASSIGGTGRGETQYF
>TRBJ1-6|once|-|TRBV27
TGTGCCAGCAGGGAGAGCTCCTATAATTCACCCCTCCACTTT
CASRESSYNSPLHF
>TRBJ1-5|-|-|TRBV11-2
TGTGCCAGCAGCCCCCCCGGGCAGCCCCAGCATTTT
CASSPPGQPQHF
>TRBJ1-5|-|TRBD1|TRBV9
TGTGCCAGCAGCGGGGACAGTAATAGCAATCAGCCCCAGCATTTT
CASSGDSNSNQPQHF
>TRBJ2-1|-|-|TRBV19
TGTGCCAGTAGTATGGGGAGCCTTGACTTATACAATGAGCAGTTCTTC
CASSMGSLDLYNEQFF
>TRBJ2-6|-|-|TRBV14
TGTGCCAGCAGTCCGCCCCACAGGGTCGGGGCCAACGTCCTGACTTTC
CASSPPHRVGANVLTF
>TRBJ2-5|-|TRBD1|TRBV7-2
TGTGCCAGCAGCTTCCGAGGAGGACAGGGAGAGACCCAGTACTTC
CASSFRGGQGETQYF